This entry concerns a single TCR beta chain. Here immunoSEQ multiplex PCR was the method, and the copy in TCRdb shows in-frame clones only, minus some. The table has hundreds of thousands of clones, roughly nine tenths seen once; the top ten hold approximately 6%. In terms of age and location, participants ranged from about 18 to 90 years and lived in under 30 US areas. Self-reported history from a screening survey and questionnaire set each donor's cohort. Recovered status in Cohort 3 required two negative PCRs, clearance, or symptom resolution. The entry originates in a study of blood T cell repertoires in COVID-19. Germline V gives CDR1 MDHEN, CDR2 SYDVKM. J lost 12 bases, V lost 6 bases, and 14 bases had no gene match. There are 13 residues in the CDR3.

Specimen: PBMCs or T cells enriched from blood (not recorded which). The receptor comes from a woman aged 40 to 50 who had recovered from COVID-19. The chain recombines TRBV28 with TRBJ2-7; 7 bases match TRBD2. The CDR3 DNA sequence: TGTGCCAGCAGCGGGTTGCGTTGGGAGGGAGGGTACTTC. Protein sequence: CASSGLRWEGGYF.